This section outlines one T cell receptor (beta chain) sequence together with its context. Its cognate antigen is unknown. V gave up 3 bases and J gave up 5 bases; unmatched junction bases: 10. The germline CDR1 and CDR2 sequences are DFQATT and SNEGSKA (reference sequence). The CDR3 is made up of 15 amino acids. The data are from a study of early T cells in non-severe SARS-CoV-2 infection. Across the study: Bulk RNA taken from unsorted whole blood was sequenced, leaving chains unpaired. Study results and limitations: Matching against VDJdb likely underestimated virus-specific expansions, favoring anti-spike CD8.

The TCR library protocol was used to attach unique molecular identifiers. These identifiers were attached to individual cDNA molecules. In TCRdb, the 5' RACE reads were re-called with MiXCR into one record per CDR3 protein. In the table there are 85,000 to 90,000 distinct CDR3 sequences, over 12% of which are singletons. The sequence was collected from an adult who was a healthcare worker with PCR-confirmed SARS-CoV-2 infection or an uninfected control (not recorded which). The chain uses TRBV20-1 and TRBJ2-5; TRBD1 aligns across 9 bases. The sequenced sample was whole blood. CDR3 DNA sequence: TGCAGTGCTAGCCCCAAGACAGGGGGGGTTGAGACCCAGTACTTC. This gives the protein CSASPKTGGVETQYF.